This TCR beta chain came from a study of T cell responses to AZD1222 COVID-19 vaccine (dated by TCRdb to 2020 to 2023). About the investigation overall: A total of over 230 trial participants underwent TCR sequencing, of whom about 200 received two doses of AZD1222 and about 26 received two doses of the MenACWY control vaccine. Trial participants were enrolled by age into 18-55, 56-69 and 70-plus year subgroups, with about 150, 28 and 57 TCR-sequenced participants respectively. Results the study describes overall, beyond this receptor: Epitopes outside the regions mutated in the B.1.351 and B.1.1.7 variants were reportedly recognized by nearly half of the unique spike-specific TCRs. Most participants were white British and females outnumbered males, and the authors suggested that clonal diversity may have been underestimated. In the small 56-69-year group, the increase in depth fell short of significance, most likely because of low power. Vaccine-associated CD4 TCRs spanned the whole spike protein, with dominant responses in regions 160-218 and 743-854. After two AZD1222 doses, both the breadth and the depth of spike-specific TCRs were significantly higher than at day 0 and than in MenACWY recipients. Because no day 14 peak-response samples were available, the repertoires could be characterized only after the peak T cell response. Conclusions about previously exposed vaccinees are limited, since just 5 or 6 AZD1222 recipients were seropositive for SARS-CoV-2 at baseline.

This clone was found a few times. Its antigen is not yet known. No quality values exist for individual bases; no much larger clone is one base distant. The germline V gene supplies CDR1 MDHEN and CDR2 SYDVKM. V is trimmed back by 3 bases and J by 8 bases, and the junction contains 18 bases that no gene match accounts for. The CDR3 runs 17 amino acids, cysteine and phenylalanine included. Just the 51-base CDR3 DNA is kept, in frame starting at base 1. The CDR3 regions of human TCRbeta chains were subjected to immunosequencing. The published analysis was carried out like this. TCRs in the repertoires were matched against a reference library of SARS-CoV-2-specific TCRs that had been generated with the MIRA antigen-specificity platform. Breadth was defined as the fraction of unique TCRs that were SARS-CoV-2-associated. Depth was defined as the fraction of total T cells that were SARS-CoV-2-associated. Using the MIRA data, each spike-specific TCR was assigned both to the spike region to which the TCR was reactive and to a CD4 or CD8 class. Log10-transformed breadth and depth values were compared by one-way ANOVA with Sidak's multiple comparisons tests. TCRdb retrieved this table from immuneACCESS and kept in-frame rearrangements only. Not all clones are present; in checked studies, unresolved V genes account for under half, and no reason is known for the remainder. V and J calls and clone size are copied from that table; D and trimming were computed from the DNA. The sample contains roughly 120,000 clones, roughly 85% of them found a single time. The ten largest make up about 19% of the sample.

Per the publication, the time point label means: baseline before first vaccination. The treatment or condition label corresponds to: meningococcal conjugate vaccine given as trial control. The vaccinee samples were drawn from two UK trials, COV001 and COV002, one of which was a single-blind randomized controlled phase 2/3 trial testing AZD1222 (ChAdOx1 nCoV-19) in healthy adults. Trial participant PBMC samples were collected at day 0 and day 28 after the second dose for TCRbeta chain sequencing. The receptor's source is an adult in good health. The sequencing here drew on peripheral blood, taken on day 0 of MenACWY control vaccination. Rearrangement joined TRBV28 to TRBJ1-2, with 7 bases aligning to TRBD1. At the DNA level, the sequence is TGTGCCAGCAGTTTTGCGGCGGTGCCCAAGACAGGGAAGGGCTACACCTTC. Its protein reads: CASSFAAVPKTGKGYTF.